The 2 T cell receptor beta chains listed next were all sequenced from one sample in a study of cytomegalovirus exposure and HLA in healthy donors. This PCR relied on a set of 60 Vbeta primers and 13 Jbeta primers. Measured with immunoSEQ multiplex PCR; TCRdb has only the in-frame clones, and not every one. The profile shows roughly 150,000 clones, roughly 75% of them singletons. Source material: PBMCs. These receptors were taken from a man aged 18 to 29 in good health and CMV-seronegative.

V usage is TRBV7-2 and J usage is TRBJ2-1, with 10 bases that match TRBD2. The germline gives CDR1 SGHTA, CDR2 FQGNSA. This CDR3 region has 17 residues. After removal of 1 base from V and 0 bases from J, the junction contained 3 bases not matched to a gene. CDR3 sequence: CASSLEASGSSYNEQFF. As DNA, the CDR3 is TGTGCCAGCAGCTTAGAAGCTAGCGGGAGCTCCTACAATGAGCAGTTCTTC.

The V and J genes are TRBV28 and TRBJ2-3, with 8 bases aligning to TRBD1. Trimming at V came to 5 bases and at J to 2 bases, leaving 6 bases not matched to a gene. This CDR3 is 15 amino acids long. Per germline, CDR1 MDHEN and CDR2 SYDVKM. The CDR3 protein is CASSLTGALTDTQYF. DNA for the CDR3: TGTGCCAGCAGTCTGACAGGGGCCCTCACAGATACGCAGTATTTT.